This T cell receptor beta chain is drawn from a study of cytomegalovirus exposure and HLA in healthy donors. General study findings and limits: The study labeled 164 TCR beta chains cytomegalovirus-associated. TCR clusters originating in the first cohort tended to co-occur in the 100 to 150 validation repertoires, according to a later analysis. Reports described diagnosis of cytomegalovirus status by the classifier as highly specific and sensitive.

J gave up 7 bases and V 5 bases, and 9 bases lay outside the gene matches. Germline V gives CDR1 SGHAT, CDR2 FQNNGV. This CDR3 comprises 15 residues. Points on this clone: Its cognate antigen is unknown.

Generated by immunoSEQ multiplex PCR, the TCRdb table keeps only in-frame clones and is missing some. The table shows around 300,000 clones, with around 90% occurring only once. Sequenced sample: PBMCs. V gene TRBV11-2 combines with J gene TRBJ2-1, with TRBD1 identical over 9 bases. The receptor comes from a man aged 25-45 years in good health and CMV-seronegative. The CDR3 nucleotides are TGTGCCAGCAGCCGCGTGGGACAGGGTAAGAATGAGCAGTTCTTC. It yields the protein CASSRVGQGKNEQFF.